This is a list of T cell receptor beta chains from one sample in a study of shared clonotypes between healthy human individuals. Assay: immunoSEQ multiplex PCR; the TCRdb copy retains only in-frame clones and omits some. The sample shows about 490,000 clones, around 73% of them seen only once. Sequencing input: PBMCs. The receptors were sampled from a woman aged 40 to 50 in good health. Some clones in this sample may be carry-over from other donors' samples. Both conserved end residues are part of each CDR3. Each record gives: CDR3 protein, CDR3 DNA, V gene, D gene, clone size, J gene. A D gene is named only where the DNA matches it firmly. Size values are once, few and many counts, or a class for expanded clones, and some rows have none.

CASSIRLVSNEQFF TGTGCCAGCAGCATAAGACTAGTGAGCAATGAGCAGTTCTTC TRBV7-2 NA NA TRBJ2-1
CASSLRGQPQHF TGTGCCAGCAGCCTCCGGGGGCAGCCCCAGCATTTT TRBV7-3 NA NA TRBJ1-5
CASSLGLAGQETQYF TGTGCCAGCAGCTTGGGACTAGCGGGGCAAGAGACCCAGTACTTC TRBV5-6 TRBD2 NA TRBJ2-5
CAISGSLESNEQFF TGTGCCATCAGCGGGAGTCTAGAGTCGAATGAGCAGTTCTTC TRBV10-3 NA NA TRBJ2-1
CASNSYGTGGQETQYF TGCGCCAGCAACTCCTACGGGACAGGGGGCCAAGAGACCCAGTACTTC TRBV10-2 TRBD1 NA TRBJ2-5
CASSIPGTGTLEQYF TGTGCCAGTAGTATTCCCGGGACAGGGACATTGGAGCAGTACTTC TRBV19 TRBD1 few TRBJ2-7
CASRGVLTDTQYF TGTGCCAGCCGCGGGGTTTTGACAGATACGCAGTATTTT TRBV30 NA NA TRBJ2-3
CASSPDYRAGELFF TGTGCCAGCTCACCTGACTACAGGGCCGGGGAGCTGTTTTTT TRBV18 NA NA TRBJ2-2
CASSRNKEANYGYTF TGTGCCAGCTCACGGAACAAGGAAGCTAACTATGGCTACACCTTC TRBV18 NA NA TRBJ1-2
CASSQDDLAGTYNEQFF TGTGCCAGCAGCCAAGATGACCTAGCGGGTACCTACAATGAGCAGTTCTTC TRBV4-2 TRBD2 once TRBJ2-1
CASSFPGGRQPQHF TGTGCCAGCAGTTTCCCCGGGGGCAGGCAGCCCCAGCATTTT TRBV28 NA NA TRBJ1-5
CASSFVRENTGELFF TGCGCCAGCAGCTTCGTTCGGGAGAACACCGGGGAGCTGTTTTTT TRBV5-1 NA few TRBJ2-2
CASSPAWEDTGYTF TGTGCCAGCAGCCCCGCGTGGGAGGATACGGGCTACACCTTC TRBV9 NA NA TRBJ1-2
CASSPTSGEQFF TGCGCCAGCAGCCCCACTAGTGGGGAGCAGTTCTTC TRBV23-1 NA NA TRBJ2-1
CASSLRDNEQFF TGTGCCAGCAGTCTCCGGGACAATGAGCAGTTCTTC TRBV11-3 NA NA TRBJ2-1
CASSRWDRVAYGYTF TGTGCCAGCAGTCGTTGGGACAGGGTGGCCTATGGCTACACCTTC TRBV28 TRBD1 NA TRBJ1-2
CAISVRGMGDTQYF TGTGCCATCAGTGTACGGGGGATGGGAGATACGCAGTATTTT TRBV10-3 NA once TRBJ2-3
CASSLVAGIVNQPQHF TGTGCCAGCAGCTTAGTTGCAGGGATCGTCAATCAGCCCCAGCATTTT TRBV7-9 NA NA TRBJ1-5
CASSFQILYEQYF TGTGCCAGCAGCTTTCAGATCTTATACGAGCAGTACTTC TRBV7-2 NA NA TRBJ2-7
CAWTPPGAPYNEQFF TGTGCCTGGACTCCTCCGGGGGCCCCATACAATGAGCAGTTCTTC TRBV30 NA NA TRBJ2-1
CSALAGVLNEQFF TGCAGCGCCCTAGCGGGAGTTCTCAATGAGCAGTTCTTC TRBV29-1 TRBD2 NA TRBJ2-1
CASSVTGGDNQPQHF TGTGCCAGCAGCGTTACAGGGGGCGACAATCAGCCCCAGCATTTT TRBV9 TRBD1 NA TRBJ1-5
CASSLLREGSEQFF TGTGCCAGCAGTTTACTCCGGGAGGGCTCTGAGCAGTTCTTC TRBV27 TRBD2 NA TRBJ2-1
CASSVGLSETQYF TGTGCCAGCAGTGTAGGTCTTTCTGAGACCCAGTACTTC TRBV2 NA NA TRBJ2-5
CSVDYGWTGVETQYF TGCAGCGTAGACTACGGCTGGACAGGGGTGGAGACCCAGTACTTC TRBV29-1 TRBD1 NA TRBJ2-5
CASSLAWTGNEQYF TGTGCCAGCAGCTTAGCCTGGACAGGCAACGAGCAGTACTTC TRBV7-9 TRBD1 NA TRBJ2-7
CASSLRYQETQYF TGCGCCAGCAGCCTAAGGTACCAAGAGACCCAGTACTTC TRBV4-1 NA NA TRBJ2-5
CASSQPAAGLGQPQHF TGCGCCAGCAGCCAACCCGCTGCCGGGTTAGGTCAGCCCCAGCATTTT TRBV4-1 NA NA TRBJ1-5
CASSWKLGDTQYF TGTGCCAGCAGTTGGAAGTTGGGCGATACGCAGTATTTT TRBV6-6 NA NA TRBJ2-3
CASSPLRDRDYEQYF TGTGCCAGCTCACCACTCCGGGACAGGGACTACGAGCAGTACTTC TRBV18 TRBD1 NA TRBJ2-7
CASSLFEGSYGYTF TGTGCCAGCAGTTTATTCGAGGGGAGCTATGGCTACACCTTC TRBV28 NA NA TRBJ1-2
CASSSSQGNQPQHF TGTGCCAGCAGTTCCTCACAGGGGAATCAGCCCCAGCATTTT TRBV27 TRBD1 NA TRBJ1-5
CASSRNEGFTEAFF TGTGCCAGCAGCCGGAATGAGGGGTTCACCGAAGCTTTCTTT TRBV7-9 NA NA TRBJ1-1
CASSRRSGEKGYTF TGTGCCAGCAGCAGACGGTCAGGGGAGAAAGGCTACACCTTC TRBV7-3 NA NA TRBJ1-2
CASSLGTGYDQPQHF TGTGCCAGCAGCTTAGGGACAGGGTACGATCAGCCCCAGCATTTT TRBV7-9 TRBD1 NA TRBJ1-5
CASRSAGEKPYEQYF TGTGCCAGTAGGTCGGCAGGGGAAAAACCCTACGAGCAGTACTTC TRBV19 NA NA TRBJ2-7
CASSRSTGTANSNEQFF TGTGCCAGCTCACGGTCAACCGGGACAGCCAACAGCAATGAGCAGTTCTTC TRBV18 TRBD1 NA TRBJ2-1
CASRIIPARGGNTIYF TGTGCCAGCAGGATAATCCCGGCCCGGGGCGGAAACACCATATATTTT TRBV21-1 NA NA TRBJ1-3
CASSRTFAGTGAGNTIYF TGTGCCAGCAGTCGAACCTTCGCCGGGACAGGGGCAGGAAACACCATATATTTT TRBV27 TRBD1 NA TRBJ1-3
CASSFPNDEKLFF TGTGCCAGCAGTTTCCCTAATGATGAAAAACTGTTTTTT TRBV28 NA few TRBJ1-4